The source of this T cell receptor beta chain is a study of T cell responses to AZD1222 COVID-19 vaccine. For the study at large: Pooled together were second doses at about 4 or about 12 weeks. Broader study findings: It was only a handful of AZD1222 recipients who were seropositive at baseline. Females made up more of the donors, who were largely white British, and clonal diversity may have come out too low. Unmutated variant regions reportedly attract nearly half of all spike-specific TCRs.

With 1 base removed from V and 6 bases from J, the gap between germline ends came to 13 bases. Per germline, CDR1 SQVTM and CDR2 ANQGSEA. This CDR3 spans 13 amino acids. Notes on this clone: Antigen unknown.

Method: immunoSEQ multiplex PCR; TCRdb's copy keeps in-frame clones and lacks some. The repertoire holds over 150,000 clones, approximately 90% seen once, with around 6.9% in the top ten. This chain connects TRBV29-1 to TRBJ2-7; D is possibly TRBD1 or TRBD2 (7 bases each). The clonotype originates from an adult in good health. The sequences come from peripheral blood, collected on day 0 of AZD1222 vaccination. The CDR3 here is CSVEGAGGAEQYF. DNA for the CDR3: TGCAGCGTTGAAGGCGCAGGGGGGGCCGAGCAGTACTTC.